The T cell receptor (beta chain) under discussion was sequenced for a study of blood T cell repertoires in COVID-19. Across the whole study: Researchers got acute and convalescent COVID-19 samples from the United States, Italy and Spain.

This CDR3 has 15 residues. Germline trimming cut 1 base from V and 5 bases from J; bases unmatched to any gene: 6. CDR1 and CDR2 from the germline V gene are SGHVS and FQNEAQ. This clone occurred once. TCRdb keeps only in-frame clones here, not all; method: immunoSEQ multiplex PCR. The profile covers around 200,000 clones, with just under 90% appearing a single time and about 1.2% taken by the ten largest. Sequencing was done on a sample of PBMCs or T cells enriched from blood (not recorded which). This sequence joins TRBV7-8 and TRBJ2-5; 8 nucleotides align to TRBD1. The receptor comes from a man aged 30 to 45 who had recovered from COVID-19. The CDR3 region is CASSLDRGVWETQYF. In nucleotides, the CDR3 is TGTGCCAGCAGCTTAGACAGGGGGGTTTGGGAGACCCAGTACTTC.